The T cell receptor beta chain under discussion was sequenced for a study of blood T cells in healthy people across ages. Study observations and caveats: A strong correlation was seen between TCR beta diversity and naive T cell percentage. Getting older went along with TCR beta diversity per million T cells dropping roughly linearly. Aged donors had fewer naive CD4+ cells and lower diversity than long-lived donors.

The second PCR ran about 6 to 11 cycles with a sample-barcoded 5' primer and J-beta primers. Every cDNA was tagged by a template-switch adaptor with 12 random nucleotides. TCRdb used MiXCR to reprocess the 5' RACE reads, holding one entry per CDR3 protein. The table shows over a million distinct CDR3 sequences, with 40% to 50% occurring only once. CDR3 size: 13 residues. Germline trimming cut 6 bases from V and 7 bases from J; bases unmatched to any gene: 7. Germline CDR1 is MNHEY and CDR2 is SVGAGI. A single count supports this clonotype. Its antigen remains unidentified. The chain links TRBV6-5 to TRBJ2-7; 9 nucleotides align to TRBD2. The sequencing input was blood. This clonotype originated in an older woman in good health. CDR3 sequence reads: CASRVGLAQEQYF. CDR3 bases: TGTGCCAGCAGGGTGGGACTAGCTCAAGAGCAGTACTTC.